The clone carrying this T cell receptor (beta chain) appeared a single time. Its antigen is unidentified. The data were produced by immunoSEQ multiplex PCR, yet TCRdb's version contains in-frame clones alone and is incomplete. In the table there are about 56,000 clones, roughly four fifths of which are singletons. These data belong to a study of a mutant IDH1 vaccine in newly diagnosed glioma. Study-level background: Either 4-6 weeks after radiotherapy alone or alongside temozolomide, vaccination was begun.

There are 15 residues in the CDR3. Germline loops: CDR1 SGHTS, CDR2 YDEGEE. With 5 bases removed from V and 5 bases from J, the gap between germline ends came to 18 bases. Noted time point: week 47, end of study. The study gave 300 ug of mutant IDH1 20-mer peptide per vaccine dose, with topical imiquimod. This specimen was PBMCs, taken from a glioma patient whose treatment included an IDH1 peptide vaccine. This sequence originates from a woman in her forties or fifties with glioma. The rearrangement joins TRBV5-8 to TRBJ2-3; TRBD2 might be the D (6 bases). CDR3 nucleotide sequence: TGTGCCAGCAGTTCAGCGGGCGGGGCGGTAGATACGCAGTATTTT. Its protein product is CASSSAGGAVDTQYF.